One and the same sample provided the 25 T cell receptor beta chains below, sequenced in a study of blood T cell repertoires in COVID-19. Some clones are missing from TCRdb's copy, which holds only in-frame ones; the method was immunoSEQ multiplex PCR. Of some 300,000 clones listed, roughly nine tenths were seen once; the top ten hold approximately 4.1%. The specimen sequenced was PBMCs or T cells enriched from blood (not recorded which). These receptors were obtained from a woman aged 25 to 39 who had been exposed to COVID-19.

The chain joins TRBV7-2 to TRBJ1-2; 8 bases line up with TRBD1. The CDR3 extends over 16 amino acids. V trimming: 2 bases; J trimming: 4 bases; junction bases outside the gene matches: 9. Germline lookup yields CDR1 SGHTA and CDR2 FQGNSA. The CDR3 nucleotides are TGTGCCAGCAGCTTACCCCCCCGGCAGGGGGCCTATGGCTACACCTTC. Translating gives CASSLPPRQGAYGYTF.

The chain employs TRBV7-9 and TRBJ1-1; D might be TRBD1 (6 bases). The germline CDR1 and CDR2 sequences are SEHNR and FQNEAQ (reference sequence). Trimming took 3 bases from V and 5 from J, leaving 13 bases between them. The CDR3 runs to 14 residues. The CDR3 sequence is CASSFLRGATEAFF. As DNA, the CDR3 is TGTGCCAGCAGCTTCCTTCGGGGGGCGACTGAAGCTTTCTTT.

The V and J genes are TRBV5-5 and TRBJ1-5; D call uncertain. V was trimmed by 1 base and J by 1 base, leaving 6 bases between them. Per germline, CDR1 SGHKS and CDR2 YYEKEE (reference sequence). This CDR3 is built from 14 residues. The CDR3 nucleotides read TGTGCCAGCAGCTTGTTGGGCAGCAATCAGCCCCAGCATTTT. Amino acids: CASSLLGSNQPQHF.

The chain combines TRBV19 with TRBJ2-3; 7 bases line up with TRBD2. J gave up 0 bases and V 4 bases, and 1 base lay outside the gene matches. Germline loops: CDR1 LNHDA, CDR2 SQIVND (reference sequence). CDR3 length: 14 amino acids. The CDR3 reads CASSTRGSTDTQYF. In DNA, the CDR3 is TGTGCCAGTAGTACGCGGGGGAGCACAGATACGCAGTATTTT.

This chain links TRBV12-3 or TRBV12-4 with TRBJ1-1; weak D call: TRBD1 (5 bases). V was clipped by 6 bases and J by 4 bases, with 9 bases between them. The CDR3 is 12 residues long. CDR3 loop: CASRWGGTEAFF. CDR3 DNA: TGTGCCAGCAGATGGGGGGGCACTGAAGCTTTCTTT.

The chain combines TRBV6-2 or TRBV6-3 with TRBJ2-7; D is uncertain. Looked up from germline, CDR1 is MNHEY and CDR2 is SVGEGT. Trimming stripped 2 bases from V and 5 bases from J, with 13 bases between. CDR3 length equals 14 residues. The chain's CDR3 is CASSYHRQSDEQYF. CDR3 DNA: TGTGCCAGCAGTTACCATCGCCAGAGCGACGAGCAGTACTTC.

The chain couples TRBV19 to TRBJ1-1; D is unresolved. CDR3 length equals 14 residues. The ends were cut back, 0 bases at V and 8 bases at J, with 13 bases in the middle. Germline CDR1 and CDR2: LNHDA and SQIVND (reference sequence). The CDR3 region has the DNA TGTGCCAGTAGTATAGAAGCGGGGTGGTCGGAAGCTTTCTTT. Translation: CASSIEAGWSEAFF.

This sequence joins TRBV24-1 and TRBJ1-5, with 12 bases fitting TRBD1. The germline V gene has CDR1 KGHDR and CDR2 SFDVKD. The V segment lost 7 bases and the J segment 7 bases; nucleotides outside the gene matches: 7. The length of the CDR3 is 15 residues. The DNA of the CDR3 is TGTGCCACCAGCCAGGGACAGGGGGCAGGACAGCCCCAGCATTTT. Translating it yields CATSQGQGAGQPQHF.

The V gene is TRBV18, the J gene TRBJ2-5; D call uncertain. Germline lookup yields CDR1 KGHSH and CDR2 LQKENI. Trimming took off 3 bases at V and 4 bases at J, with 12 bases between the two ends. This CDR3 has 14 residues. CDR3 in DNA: TGTGCCAGCTCACCTTTTGCCAAGCGAGAGACCCAGTACTTC. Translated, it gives CASSPFAKRETQYF.

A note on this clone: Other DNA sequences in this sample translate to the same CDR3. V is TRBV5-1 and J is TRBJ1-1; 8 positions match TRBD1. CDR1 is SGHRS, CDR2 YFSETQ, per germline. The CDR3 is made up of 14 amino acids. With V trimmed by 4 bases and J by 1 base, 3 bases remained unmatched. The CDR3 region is CASSAGTGNTEAFF. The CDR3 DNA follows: TGCGCCAGCAGCGCCGGGACAGGGAACACTGAAGCTTTCTTT.

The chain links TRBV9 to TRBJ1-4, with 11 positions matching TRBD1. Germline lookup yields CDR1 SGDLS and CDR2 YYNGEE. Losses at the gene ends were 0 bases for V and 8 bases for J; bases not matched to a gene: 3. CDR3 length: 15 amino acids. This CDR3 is CASSVEGTGGEKLFF. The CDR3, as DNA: TGTGCCAGCAGCGTAGAAGGGACAGGGGGGGAAAAACTGTTTTTT.

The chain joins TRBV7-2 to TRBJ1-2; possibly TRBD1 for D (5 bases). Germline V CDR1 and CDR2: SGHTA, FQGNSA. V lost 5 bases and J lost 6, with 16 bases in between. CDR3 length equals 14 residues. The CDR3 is CASSPPGGRDGYTF. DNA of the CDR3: TGTGCCAGCAGCCCACCGGGGGGTAGGGATGGCTACACCTTC.

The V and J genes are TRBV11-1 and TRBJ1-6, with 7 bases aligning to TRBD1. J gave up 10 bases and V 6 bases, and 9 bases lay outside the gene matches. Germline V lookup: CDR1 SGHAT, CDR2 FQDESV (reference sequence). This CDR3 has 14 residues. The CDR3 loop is CASSWGQSSSPLHF. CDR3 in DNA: TGTGCCAGCAGTTGGGGACAGAGTTCATCACCCCTCCACTTT.

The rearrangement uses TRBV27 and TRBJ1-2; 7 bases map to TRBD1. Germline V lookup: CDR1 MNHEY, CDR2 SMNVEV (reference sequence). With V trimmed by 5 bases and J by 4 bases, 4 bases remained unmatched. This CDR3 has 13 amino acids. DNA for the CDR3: TGTGCCAGCAGTCCGGACAGGATCTATGGCTACACCTTC. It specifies CASSPDRIYGYTF.

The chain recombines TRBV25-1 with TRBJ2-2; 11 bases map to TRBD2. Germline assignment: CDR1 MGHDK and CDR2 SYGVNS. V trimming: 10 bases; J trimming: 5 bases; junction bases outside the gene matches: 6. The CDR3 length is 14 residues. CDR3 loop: CATASGGLTGELFF. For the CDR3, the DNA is TGTGCCACCGCTAGCGGGGGGCTGACCGGGGAGCTGTTTTTT.

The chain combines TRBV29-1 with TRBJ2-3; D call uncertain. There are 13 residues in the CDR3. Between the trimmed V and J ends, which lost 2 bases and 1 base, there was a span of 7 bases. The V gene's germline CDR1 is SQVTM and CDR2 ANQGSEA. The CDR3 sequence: CSVERQGTDTQYF. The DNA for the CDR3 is TGCAGCGTTGAAAGGCAGGGCACAGATACGCAGTATTTT.

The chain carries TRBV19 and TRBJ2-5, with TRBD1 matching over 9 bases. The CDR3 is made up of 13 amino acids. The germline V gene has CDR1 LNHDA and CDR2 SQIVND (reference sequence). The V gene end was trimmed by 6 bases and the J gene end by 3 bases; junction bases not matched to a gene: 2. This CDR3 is CASRGTGKETQYF. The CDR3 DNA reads TGTGCCAGTAGGGGGACAGGGAAAGAGACCCAGTACTTC.

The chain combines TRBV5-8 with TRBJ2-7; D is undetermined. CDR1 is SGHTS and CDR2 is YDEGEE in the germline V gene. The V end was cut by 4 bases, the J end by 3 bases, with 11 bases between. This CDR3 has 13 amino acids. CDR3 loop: CASSLDVLYEQYF. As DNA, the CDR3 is TGTGCCAGCAGCCTAGACGTACTCTACGAGCAGTACTTC.

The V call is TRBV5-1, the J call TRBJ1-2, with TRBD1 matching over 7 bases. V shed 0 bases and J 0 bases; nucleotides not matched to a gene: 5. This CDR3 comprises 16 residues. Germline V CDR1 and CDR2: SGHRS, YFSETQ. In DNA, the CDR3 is TGCGCCAGCAGCTTGGCCCGGGGGACAGCTAACTATGGCTACACCTTC. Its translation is CASSLARGTANYGYTF.

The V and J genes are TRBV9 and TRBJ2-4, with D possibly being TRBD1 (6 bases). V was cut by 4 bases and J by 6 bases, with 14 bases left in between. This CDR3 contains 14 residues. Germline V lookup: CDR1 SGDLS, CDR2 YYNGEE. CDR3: CASSPMGRGNIQYF. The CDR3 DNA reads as TGTGCCAGCAGCCCCATGGGCAGGGGAAACATTCAGTACTTC.

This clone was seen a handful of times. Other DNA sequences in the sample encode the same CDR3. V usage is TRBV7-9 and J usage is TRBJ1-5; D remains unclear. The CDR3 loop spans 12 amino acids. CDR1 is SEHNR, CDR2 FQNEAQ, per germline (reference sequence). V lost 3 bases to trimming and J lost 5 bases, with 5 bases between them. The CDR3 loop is CASSFGDQPQHF. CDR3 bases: TGTGCCAGCAGCTTCGGTGATCAGCCCCAGCATTTT.

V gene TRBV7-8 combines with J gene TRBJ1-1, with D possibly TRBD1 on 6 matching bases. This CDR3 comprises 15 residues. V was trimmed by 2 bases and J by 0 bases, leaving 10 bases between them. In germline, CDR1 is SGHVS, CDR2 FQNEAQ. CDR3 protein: CASSLWGPMNTEAFF. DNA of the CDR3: TGTGCCAGCAGCTTATGGGGGCCTATGAACACTGAAGCTTTCTTT.

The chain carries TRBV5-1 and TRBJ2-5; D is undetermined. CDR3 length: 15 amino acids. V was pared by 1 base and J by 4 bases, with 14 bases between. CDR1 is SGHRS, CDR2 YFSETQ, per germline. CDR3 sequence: CASSLMTELRETQYF. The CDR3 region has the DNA TGCGCCAGCAGCTTGATGACTGAGTTGCGAGAGACCCAGTACTTC.

The CDR3 DNA is TGTGCCAGCAGCCAAGGAGCGGGGGGCACAGATACGCAGTATTTT. It is translated as CASSQGAGGTDTQYF. This chain links TRBV3-1 (or the pseudogene TRBV3-2) with TRBJ2-3; TRBD2 matches 8 bases. Germline CDR1 reads LGHDT; CDR2 reads YNNKEL (reference sequence). J was trimmed by 1 base and V by 1 base; bases with no gene match: 1. The CDR3 loop spans 15 amino acids.

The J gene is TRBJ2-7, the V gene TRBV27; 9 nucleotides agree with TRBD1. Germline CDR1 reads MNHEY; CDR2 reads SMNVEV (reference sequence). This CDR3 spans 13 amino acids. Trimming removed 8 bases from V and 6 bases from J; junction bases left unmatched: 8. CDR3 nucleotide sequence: TGTGCCAGCCGTACTGGACAGGGGCGCGAGCAGTACTTC. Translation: CASRTGQGREQYF.